The 24 T cell receptor beta chains below come from one sample, sequenced in a study of blood T cell repertoires in COVID-19. Produced via immunoSEQ multiplex PCR; TCRdb's table is partial and in-frame only. This table has 150,000 or so clones, approximately 92% appearing once. Sequenced: peripheral blood. The receptors shown here come from a man aged 18 to 30 with COVID-19, enrolled during active disease.

This chain joins TRBV6-2 or TRBV6-3 and TRBJ2-5; TRBD1 aligns across 7 bases. After removal of 2 bases from V and 2 bases from J, the junction contained 5 bases not matched to a gene. Germline V lookup: CDR1 MNHEY, CDR2 SVGEGT. The CDR3 consists of 15 residues. This chain's CDR3 is CASSYLQGEQETQYF. In nucleotides, the CDR3 is TGTGCCAGCAGTTACCTTCAGGGGGAACAAGAGACCCAGTACTTC.

The V and J genes are TRBV7-6 and TRBJ2-2, with TRBD1 as a possible D gene (6 bases). The CDR3 extends over 18 amino acids. Between the trimmed V and J ends, which lost 4 bases and 1 base, there was a span of 19 bases. CDR1 SGHVS and CDR2 FNYEAQ come from the germline V gene. In DNA, the CDR3 is TGTGCCAGCAGCTATAGGACAGACGTACTTAAGAACACCGGGGAGCTGTTTTTT. Translated, it gives CASSYRTDVLKNTGELFF.

J is TRBJ2-4 and V is TRBV30; D may be TRBD1 (6 bases). Germline V gene sequence: CDR1 GTSNPN, CDR2 SVGIG (reference sequence). The CDR3 runs 14 residues. V was pared by 3 bases and J by 6 bases, with 15 bases between. CDR3 loop: CAWRDSAPGNIQYF. The CDR3 DNA reads TGTGCCTGGAGGGACAGTGCGCCAGGAAACATTCAGTACTTC.

The sample holds one count of this clone. The V call is TRBV24-1, the J call TRBJ2-1; D possibly corresponds to TRBD1 (6 bases). The CDR3 loop spans 13 amino acids. The V and J ends lost 4 bases and 10 bases respectively, with 13 bases between them. Germline-derived CDR1 and CDR2 are KGHDR and SFDVKD. The CDR3 region is CATSDLYRDEQFF. The CDR3 bases are TGTGCCACCAGTGACCTCTACAGGGACGAGCAGTTCTTC.

In DNA form, the CDR3 reads TGTGCCAGCGTGACAGGGGGCAACGACTATGGCTACACCTTC. This codes for CASVTGGNDYGYTF. The chain employs TRBV28 and TRBJ1-2; 10 bases are shared with TRBD1. The CDR3 covers 14 residues. The germline gives CDR1 MDHEN, CDR2 SYDVKM. Trimming cost V 8 bases and J 3 bases; bases outside gene matches: 6.

The chain combines TRBV2 with TRBJ2-7; D is uncertain. Deletions cut 6 bases from V and 5 bases from J, with 14 bases between. The length of the CDR3 is 13 residues. Germline V gene sequence: CDR1 SNHLY, CDR2 FYNNEI. The chain's CDR3 is CASSVHLRHEQYF. DNA for the CDR3: TGTGCCAGCAGCGTTCACTTGAGGCACGAGCAGTACTTC.

This chain joins TRBV7-2 and TRBJ2-5; no clear D. There are 15 residues in the CDR3. Between the trimmed V and J ends, which lost 3 bases and 5 bases, there was a span of 16 bases. The germline gives CDR1 SGHTA, CDR2 FQGNSA. The CDR3 DNA reads as TGTGCCAGCAGCTTGTCCCCGTTTAGCCCGGAGACCCAGTACTTC. This translates into CASSLSPFSPETQYF.

The V call is TRBV19, the J call TRBJ2-5, with 7 bases lining up with TRBD2. CDR1 is LNHDA and CDR2 is SQIVND in the germline V gene (reference sequence). CDR3 size: 13 residues. After removal of 3 bases from V and 4 bases from J, the junction contained 2 bases not matched to a gene. The CDR3: CASSIGGRETQYF. The CDR3 DNA reads TGTGCCAGTAGTATCGGGGGGAGAGAGACCCAGTACTTC.

This clone was detected only once. The chain recombines TRBV30 with TRBJ1-4; the D is unclear. Germline values: CDR1 GTSNPN, CDR2 SVGIG (reference sequence). The CDR3 runs to 16 residues. V was shortened by 7 bases and J by 8 bases, with 26 bases between the two germline ends. The CDR3 sequence is CASTSWERRAQEKLFF. In DNA form, the CDR3 reads TGTGCCTCAACAAGCTGGGAGCGGAGGGCGCAAGAAAAACTGTTTTTT.

The CDR3: CASNRGGGQILTDTQYF. As DNA, the CDR3 is TGTGCCAGCAACCGTGGTGGCGGCCAGATTCTCACAGATACGCAGTATTTT. The J gene is TRBJ2-3, the V gene TRBV7-2; D is uncertain. Germline V gene lookup returns CDR1 SGHTA and CDR2 FQGNSA. V lost 7 bases, J lost 2 bases, and 22 bases lay in between. The CDR3 runs to 17 residues.

The CDR3 protein is CASSGLDRANSPLHF. CDR3 nucleotide sequence: TGTGCCAGCAGCGGGTTGGACAGGGCGAATTCACCCCTCCACTTT. This sequence joins TRBV9 and TRBJ1-6, with 8 bases that match TRBD1. The CDR3 runs 15 residues. The trim removed 3 bases at V and 7 bases at J, leaving 6 bases unmatched. Germline V CDR1 and CDR2: SGDLS, YYNGEE.

The chain is built from TRBV7-9 and TRBJ1-5; 8 bases are shared with TRBD1. CDR3 length equals 14 residues. Trimming took 5 bases from V and 6 from J; bases not matched to a gene: 6. Germline V gives CDR1 SEHNR, CDR2 FQNEAQ (reference sequence). The CDR3 DNA follows: TGTGCCAGCAGCACGGACAGGGATCGTCAGCCCCAGCATTTT. Its translation is CASSTDRDRQPQHF.

The chain recombines TRBV2 with TRBJ2-5; D ambiguous. This CDR3 comprises 13 residues. Germline loops: CDR1 SNHLY, CDR2 FYNNEI. Deletions cut 6 bases from V and 4 bases from J, with 12 bases between. CDR3 region: CASRTGLTETQYF. In DNA form, the CDR3 reads TGTGCCAGCAGGACGGGTTTGACAGAGACCCAGTACTTC.

The chain uses TRBV6-6 and TRBJ2-1; 8 bases fit TRBD2. CDR1 is MNHNY and CDR2 is SVGAGI in the germline V gene (reference sequence). Trimming removed 7 bases from V and 0 bases from J; junction bases left unmatched: 2. The CDR3 is made up of 14 amino acids. This CDR3 is CASISGSSYNEQFF. Here the CDR3 DNA reads TGTGCCAGCATAAGCGGGAGCTCCTACAATGAGCAGTTCTTC.

This clone was recorded only once. V usage is TRBV9 and J usage is TRBJ2-2, with a tentative D call TRBD1 (5 bases). The CDR3 has 13 residues. CDR1 is SGDLS, CDR2 YYNGEE, per germline. The germline V and J ends were trimmed by 0 bases and 7 bases, with 7 bases remaining between them. CDR3 DNA: TGTGCCAGCAGCGTAGAGGGGAACGGGGAGCTGTTTTTT. This codes for CASSVEGNGELFF.

The chain is built from TRBV19 and TRBJ2-7; TRBD1 might be the D (5 bases). Germline V lookup: CDR1 LNHDA, CDR2 SQIVND (reference sequence). The germline V and J ends were trimmed by 3 bases and 0 bases, with 9 bases remaining between them. The CDR3 totals 14 residues. CDR3 DNA: TGTGCCAGTAGTATTGGGGCAGACTCCTACGAGCAGTACTTC. Amino acids: CASSIGADSYEQYF. The variable domain in full, with the rest retrieved from reference TRBV19 and TRBJ2-7, is DGGITQSPKYLFRKEGQNVTLSCEQNLNHDAMYWYRQDPGQGLRLIYYSQIVNDFQKGDIAEGYSVSREKKESFPLTVTSAQKNPTAFYLCASSIGADSYEQYFGPGTRLTVT.

The sample holds a few counts of this clone. The rearrangement joins TRBV4-2 to TRBJ2-5; 10 bases map to TRBD2. The CDR3 is 17 residues long. Germline lookup yields CDR1 LGHNA and CDR2 YNFKEQ. V trimming: 0 bases; J trimming: 4 bases; junction bases outside the gene matches: 8. The CDR3 sequence: CASSQDLAGELGETQYF. CDR3 nucleotides: TGTGCCAGCAGCCAAGATCTAGCGGGAGAATTGGGAGAGACCCAGTACTTC.

The chain carries TRBV5-8 and TRBJ2-7; TRBD1 matches at 7 bases. This CDR3 has 16 residues. The germline gives CDR1 SGHTS, CDR2 YDEGEE. V dropped 2 bases and J dropped 5; count of bases not matched to a gene: 13. DNA of the CDR3: TGTGCCAGCAGCTTTGACCGGGACAGCCTGTTCCACGAGCAGTACTTC. The encoded protein is CASSFDRDSLFHEQYF.

Comments on this clone: One end of the junction varies from germline; a read error may be responsible. The V gene is TRBV28, the J gene TRBJ1-3; tentative D call: TRBD1 (5 bases). The germline CDR1 and CDR2 sequences are MDHEN and SYDVKM. This CDR3 is 14 amino acids long. The CDR3 reads CASSAGLSRNTIYF. The CDR3 DNA sequence: TGTGCCAGCAGCGCAGGGCTCTCTAGAAACACCATATATTTT.

This clone was counted once. Here the CDR3 DNA reads TGTGCCAGCAGCATGTCTCCGGGGTTCGGGGCCAACGTCCTGACTTTC. It codes for CASSMSPGFGANVLTF. The chain couples TRBV5-5 to TRBJ2-6, with D tentatively TRBD2 (5 bases). Trimming pared 4 bases from V and 4 bases from J, leaving 15 bases between. The length of the CDR3 is 16 residues. Germline V lookup: CDR1 SGHKS, CDR2 YYEKEE (reference sequence).

The gene calls are TRBV28 and TRBJ1-5; tentatively, D is TRBD1 (6 bases). Trimming removed 3 bases at V and 4 bases at J, with 13 bases between. This CDR3 region has 15 residues. Germline loops: CDR1 MDHEN, CDR2 SYDVKM. Here the CDR3 reads CASSFRRGLNQPQHF. In nucleotides, the CDR3 is TGTGCCAGCAGTTTTAGGCGGGGGCTTAATCAGCCCCAGCATTTT.

The chain is built from TRBV11-2 and TRBJ1-4; tentatively, D is TRBD1 (5 bases). This CDR3 comprises 15 residues. The germline V gene encodes CDR1 SGHAT and CDR2 FQNNGV. Trimming took off 1 base at V and 6 bases at J, with 12 bases between the two ends. CDR3 sequence: CASSLVGWGDEKLFF. CDR3 DNA: TGTGCCAGCAGCTTAGTAGGTTGGGGGGATGAAAAACTGTTTTTT.

J is TRBJ1-2 and V is TRBV4-3; D remains unclear. This CDR3 is 15 amino acids long. CDR1 and CDR2 from the germline V gene are LGHNA and YSLEER. V was pared by 3 bases and J by 3 bases, with 14 bases between. The CDR3 DNA sequence: TGCGCCAGCAGCCAGGGAGTTCGTTCGGACTATGGCTACACCTTC. The encoded protein is CASSQGVRSDYGYTF.

V gene TRBV7-2 combines with J gene TRBJ1-3; TRBD1 might be the D (5 bases). Trimming took off 3 bases at V and 0 bases at J, with 9 bases between the two ends. CDR1 and CDR2 (germline): SGHTA, FQGNSA. The CDR3 covers 15 residues. The CDR3 nucleotides read TGTGCCAGCAGCTTTCAGACAGTCTCTGGAAACACCATATATTTT. Translation gives CASSFQTVSGNTIYF.